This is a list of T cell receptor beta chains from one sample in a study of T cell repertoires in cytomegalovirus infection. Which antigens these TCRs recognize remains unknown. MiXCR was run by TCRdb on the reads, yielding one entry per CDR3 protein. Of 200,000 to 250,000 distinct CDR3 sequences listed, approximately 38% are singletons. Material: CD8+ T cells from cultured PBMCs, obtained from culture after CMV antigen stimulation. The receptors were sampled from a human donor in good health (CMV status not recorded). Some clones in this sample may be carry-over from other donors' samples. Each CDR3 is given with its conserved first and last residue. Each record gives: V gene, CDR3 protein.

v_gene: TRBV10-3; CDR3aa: CAIRGTSDGSLNTGELFF
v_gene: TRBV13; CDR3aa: CASSPSLGQETYEQYF
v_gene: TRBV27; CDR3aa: CASSLYRVGNEQFF
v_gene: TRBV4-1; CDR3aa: CASSQDHLMKTQYF
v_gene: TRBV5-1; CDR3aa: CASSHYGTEQYF
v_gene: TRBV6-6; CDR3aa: CASSYCRRATRGEQFF
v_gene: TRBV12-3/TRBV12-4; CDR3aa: CASRASGGGHSYNEQFF
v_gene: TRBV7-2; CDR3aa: CASSLLGGQYSYEQYF
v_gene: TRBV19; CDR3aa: CASRLGQDNTGELFF
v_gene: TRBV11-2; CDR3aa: CASSGRDRGNTDTQYF
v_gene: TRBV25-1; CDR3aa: CASSGNLGHQGMNTEAFF
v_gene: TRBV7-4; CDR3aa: CASTPKDGKGTQYF
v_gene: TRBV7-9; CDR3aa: CASSLGGTGFHEQYF
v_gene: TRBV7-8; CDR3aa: CASSLRAGPYEQYF
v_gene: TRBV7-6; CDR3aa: CASSLARIEETQYF
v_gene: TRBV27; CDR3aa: CASSLAITSRETQYF
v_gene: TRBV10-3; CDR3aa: CAISEPRLAVNTGELFF
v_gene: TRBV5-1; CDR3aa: CASSSNRDNYEQYF